The 18 T cell receptor beta chains below come from one sample, sequenced in a study of OX40 agonist ivuxolimab in advanced cancers. The table came from immunoSEQ multiplex PCR; TCRdb's copy has only in-frame clones and leaves some out. Of about 110,000 clones in the sample, more than 70% were seen once. The sample consisted of CD4+ or CD8+ T cells sorted from blood, taken in a trial of the OX40 agonist ivuxolimab. These receptor sequences come from an adult with an advanced solid tumor such as melanoma, head and neck, liver or kidney cancer.

This chain joins TRBV7-2 and TRBJ1-1; D remains ambiguous. The length of the CDR3 is 14 residues. V shed 1 base and J shed 1 base, with 7 bases lying between them. Germline-derived CDR1 and CDR2 are SGHTA and FQGNSA. The CDR3: CASSLVLGNTEAFF. The CDR3 DNA sequence: TGTGCCAGCAGCTTAGTGTTAGGGAACACTGAAGCTTTCTTT.

The genes are TRBV29-1 and TRBJ2-5; TRBD1 aligns across 9 bases. The CDR3 is made up of 14 amino acids. Germline V CDR1 and CDR2: SQVTM, ANQGSEA. With V trimmed by 2 bases and J by 5 bases, 6 bases remained unmatched. The CDR3 nucleotides read TGCAGCGTTGAACCGGGACAGGGTGGCGAGACCCAGTACTTC. Protein: CSVEPGQGGETQYF.

The chain is built from TRBV11-2 and TRBJ2-1, with 7 bases identical to TRBD2. V trimming: 2 bases; J trimming: 2 bases; junction bases outside the gene matches: 3. The CDR3 length is 15 residues. Germline V gives CDR1 SGHAT, CDR2 FQNNGV. The CDR3 loop is CASSLSAGAYNEQFF. The CDR3 DNA follows: TGTGCCAGCAGCTTATCTGCGGGGGCCTACAATGAGCAGTTCTTC.

The rearrangement uses TRBV19 and TRBJ2-1; D is uncertain. V shed 0 bases and J shed 6 bases, with 6 bases lying between them. The germline V gene encodes CDR1 LNHDA and CDR2 SQIVND (reference sequence). The CDR3 covers 13 residues. DNA of the CDR3: TGTGCCAGTAGTATAGAGGGCGGCAATGAGCAGTTCTTC. It encodes CASSIEGGNEQFF. Full variable domain (rest looked up from reference TRBV19 and TRBJ2-1): DGGITQSPKYLFRKEGQNVTLSCEQNLNHDAMYWYRQDPGQGLRLIYYSQIVNDFQKGDIAEGYSVSREKKESFPLTVTSAQKNPTAFYLCASSIEGGNEQFFGPGTRLTVL.

V usage is TRBV14 and J usage is TRBJ1-1; no clear D. V lost 4 bases, J lost 0 bases, and 6 bases lay in between. Germline CDR1 is SGHDN and CDR2 is FVKESK. The CDR3 totals 13 residues. CDR3 region: CASSPGMNTEAFF. The CDR3 DNA sequence: TGTGCCAGCAGCCCTGGAATGAACACTGAAGCTTTCTTT.

The chain has TRBV29-1 and TRBJ2-7; D uncertain. With 7 bases removed from V and 1 base from J, the gap between germline ends came to 11 bases. CDR1 SQVTM and CDR2 ANQGSEA come from the germline V gene. The CDR3 is made up of 12 amino acids. CDR3 amino acids: CSATTRSYEQYF. As DNA, the CDR3 is TGCAGCGCCACGACAAGATCCTACGAGCAGTACTTC.

The gene calls are TRBV10-3 and TRBJ1-1; 7 nucleotides agree with TRBD1. CDR1 and CDR2 from the germline V gene are ENHRY and SYGVKD. The CDR3 is 17 residues long. V was pared by 4 bases and J by 4 bases, with 15 bases of the junction left unmatched. CDR3 protein: CAISVRDRVTWGTEAFF. The CDR3 DNA reads TGTGCCATCAGTGTAAGAGACAGGGTGACGTGGGGCACTGAAGCTTTCTTT.

This clone was observed a single time. The gene calls are TRBV4-3 and TRBJ1-5; no definite D call. From germline, CDR1 is LGHNA and CDR2 YSLEER. This CDR3 is 16 amino acids long. V was clipped by 0 bases and J by 0 bases, with 9 bases between them. This CDR3 reads CASSQEAANSNQPQHF. In DNA form, the CDR3 reads TGCGCCAGCAGCCAAGAGGCGGCTAATAGCAATCAGCCCCAGCATTTT.

The V call is TRBV10-3, the J call TRBJ2-5; 7 nucleotides agree with TRBD1. CDR1 is ENHRY, CDR2 SYGVKD, per germline. V shed 6 bases, J shed 5 bases, and the junction held 12 bases outside the gene matches. The CDR3 has 15 amino acids. CDR3 in amino acids: CAISYTGQVGETQYF. The CDR3 DNA reads as TGTGCCATCAGCTACACAGGACAGGTTGGGGAGACCCAGTACTTC.

This clone appeared once. The chain links TRBV2 to TRBJ2-2, with D possibly being TRBD1 (6 bases). V was trimmed by 6 bases and J by 4 bases, leaving 12 bases between them. Germline values: CDR1 SNHLY, CDR2 FYNNEI. The CDR3 totals 14 residues. The CDR3 DNA is TGTGCCAGCAGACAGGGTCGCGGCACCGGGGAGCTGTTTTTT. It codes for CASRQGRGTGELFF.

This clone was seen a few times. The chain uses TRBV4-3 and TRBJ1-2, with TRBD1 matching over 9 bases. The CDR3 has 18 residues. The germline CDR1 and CDR2 sequences are LGHNA and YSLEER. J gave up 6 bases and V 1 base, and 15 bases lay outside the gene matches. DNA for the CDR3: TGCGCCAGCAGCCAAGGCCCGGGACAGGGTCAAATCGGCGATGGCTACACCTTC. It codes for CASSQGPGQGQIGDGYTF.

This clone came up a few times. The CDR3 DNA reads as TGCGCCAGCAGCCAAGAGCCGACAGGGGGGTACGAGCAGTACTTC. Its protein product is CASSQEPTGGYEQYF. V and J are TRBV4-3 and TRBJ2-7; 9 nucleotides agree with TRBD1. Germline trimming cut 0 bases from V and 4 bases from J; bases unmatched to any gene: 4. CDR3 size: 15 residues. CDR1 and CDR2 (germline): LGHNA, YSLEER.

This clone was picked up one time. This chain connects TRBV28 to TRBJ1-5, with TRBD1 identical over 7 bases. The CDR3 runs to 14 residues. Germline V gene data show CDR1 as MDHEN and CDR2 as SYDVKM. Germline trimming cut 7 bases from V and 6 bases from J; bases unmatched to any gene: 9. This CDR3 is CASTRSGGGQPQHF. Here the CDR3 DNA reads TGTGCCAGCACCAGATCAGGGGGGGGTCAGCCCCAGCATTTT.

This chain joins TRBV19 and TRBJ2-1; TRBD2 matches 12 bases. The CDR3 spans 20 residues. Per germline, CDR1 LNHDA and CDR2 SQIVND (reference sequence). Trimming removed 1 base from V and 4 bases from J; junction bases left unmatched: 14. The CDR3 nucleotides read TGTGCCAGTAGTATAGTAAGACTAGCGGGAGAAAGAATAGTATACAATGAGCAGTTCTTC. Translating it yields CASSIVRLAGERIVYNEQFF.

The V gene is TRBV27, the J gene TRBJ1-6; TRBD1 is a possible D gene (5 bases). The CDR3 contains 18 residues. CDR1 is MNHEY and CDR2 is SMNVEV in the germline V gene (reference sequence). V lost 0 bases to trimming and J lost 1 base, with 13 bases between them. In DNA, the CDR3 is TGTGCCAGCAGTTTATCCCCTCCAGGGAGGTCCTATAATTCACCCCTCCACTTT. This gives the protein CASSLSPPGRSYNSPLHF.

The gene calls are TRBV12-5 and TRBJ2-1; D is possibly TRBD2 (5 bases). This CDR3 contains 14 residues. Trimming pared 6 bases from V and 3 bases from J, leaving 12 bases between. Germline-derived CDR1 and CDR2 are LGHNT and FRNRAP. The CDR3, as DNA: TGTGCTAGTGGCGGAACCGGGAACTACAATGAGCAGTTCTTC. Protein sequence: CASGGTGNYNEQFF.

The V and J genes are TRBV4-3 and TRBJ1-1; a weak D match, TRBD1 (6 bases). Germline CDR1 is LGHNA and CDR2 is YSLEER. The CDR3 sequence is 15 residues long. V dropped 0 bases and J dropped 7 bases, with 15 bases sitting between them. CDR3 loop: CASSQDPQGVGEAFF. CDR3 DNA: TGCGCCAGCAGCCAAGATCCACAGGGCGTAGGTGAAGCTTTCTTT.

V and J are TRBV5-4 and TRBJ1-3, with D unresolved. The germline V gene has CDR1 SGHNT and CDR2 YYREEE (reference sequence). CDR3 length: 15 amino acids. The V and J ends lost 7 bases and 0 bases respectively, with 14 bases between them. CDR3 protein: CASGLHEGSGNTIYF. CDR3 bases: TGTGCCAGCGGATTGCACGAAGGCTCTGGAAACACCATATATTTT.